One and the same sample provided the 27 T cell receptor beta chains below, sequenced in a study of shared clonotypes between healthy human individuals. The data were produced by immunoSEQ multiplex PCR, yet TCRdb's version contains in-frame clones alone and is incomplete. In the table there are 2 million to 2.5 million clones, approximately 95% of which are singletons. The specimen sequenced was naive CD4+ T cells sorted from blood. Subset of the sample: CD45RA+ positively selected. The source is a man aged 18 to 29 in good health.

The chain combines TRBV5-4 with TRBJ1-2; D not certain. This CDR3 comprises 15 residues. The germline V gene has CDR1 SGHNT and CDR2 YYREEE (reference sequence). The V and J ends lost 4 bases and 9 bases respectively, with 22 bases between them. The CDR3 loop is CASSPVQAIKVRYTF. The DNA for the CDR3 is TGTGCCAGCAGCCCTGTGCAGGCGATTAAGGTGCGCTACACCTTC.

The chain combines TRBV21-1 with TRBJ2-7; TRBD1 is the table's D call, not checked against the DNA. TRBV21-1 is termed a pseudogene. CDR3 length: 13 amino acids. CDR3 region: CASSCGQHEEQYF. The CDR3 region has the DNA TGTGCCAGCAGCTGCGGACAGCACGAGGAGCAGTACTTC.

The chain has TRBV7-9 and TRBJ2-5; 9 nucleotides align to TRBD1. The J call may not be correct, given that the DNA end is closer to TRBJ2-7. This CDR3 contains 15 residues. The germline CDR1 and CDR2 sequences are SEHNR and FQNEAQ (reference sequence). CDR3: CASSLPGQGRYEQYF. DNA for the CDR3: TGTGCCAGCAGCCTCCCGGGACAGGGAAGGTACGAGCAGTACTTC.

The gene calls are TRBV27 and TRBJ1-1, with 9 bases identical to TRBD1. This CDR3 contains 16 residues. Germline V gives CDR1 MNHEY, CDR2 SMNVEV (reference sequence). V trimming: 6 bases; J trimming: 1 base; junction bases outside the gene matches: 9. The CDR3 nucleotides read TGTGCCAGCAGCCACCGTCGACAGGGGGAGAACACTGAAGCTTTCTTT. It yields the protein CASSHRRQGENTEAFF.

CDR3 DNA: TGTGCCATCAGTGAGTTCACCGGACAGGGGGCCAATCAGCCCCAGCATTTT. Amino acids: CAISEFTGQGANQPQHF. V and J are TRBV10-3 and TRBJ1-5, with TRBD1 matching over 11 bases. CDR3 length: 17 residues. V shed 1 base, J shed 3 bases, and the junction held 5 bases outside the gene matches. Per germline, CDR1 ENHRY and CDR2 SYGVKD.

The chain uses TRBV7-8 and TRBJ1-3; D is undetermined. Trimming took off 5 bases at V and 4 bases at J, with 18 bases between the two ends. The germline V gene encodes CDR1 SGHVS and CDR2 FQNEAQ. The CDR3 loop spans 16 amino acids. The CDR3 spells CASSPRVPSGGNTIYF. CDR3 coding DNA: TGTGCCAGCAGCCCAAGGGTCCCCTCCGGCGGAAACACCATATATTTT.

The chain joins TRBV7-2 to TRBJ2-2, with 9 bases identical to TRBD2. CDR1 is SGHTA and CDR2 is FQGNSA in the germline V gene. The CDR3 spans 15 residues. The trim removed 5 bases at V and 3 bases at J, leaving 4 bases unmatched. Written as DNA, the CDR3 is TGTGCCAGCAGCATCGGACTAGCGCACACCGGGGAGCTGTTTTTT. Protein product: CASSIGLAHTGELFF.

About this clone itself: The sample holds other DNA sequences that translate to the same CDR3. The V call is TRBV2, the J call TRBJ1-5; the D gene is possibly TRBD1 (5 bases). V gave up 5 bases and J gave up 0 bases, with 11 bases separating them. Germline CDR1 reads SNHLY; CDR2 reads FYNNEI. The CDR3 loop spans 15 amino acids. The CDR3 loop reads CASSQQAFSNQPQHF. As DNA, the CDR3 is TGTGCCAGCAGTCAACAGGCCTTTAGCAATCAGCCCCAGCATTTT.

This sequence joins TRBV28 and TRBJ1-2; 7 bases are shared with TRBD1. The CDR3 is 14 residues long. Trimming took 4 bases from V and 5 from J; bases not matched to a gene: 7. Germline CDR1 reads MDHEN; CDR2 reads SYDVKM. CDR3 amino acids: CASSSPGQTYGYTF. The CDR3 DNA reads TGTGCCAGCAGTTCGCCGGGACAGACATATGGCTACACCTTC.

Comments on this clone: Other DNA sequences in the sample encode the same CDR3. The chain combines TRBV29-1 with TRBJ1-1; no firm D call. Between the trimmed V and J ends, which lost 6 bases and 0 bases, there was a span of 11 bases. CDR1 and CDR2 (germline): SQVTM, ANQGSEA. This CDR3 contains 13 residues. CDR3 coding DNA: TGCAGCGTAGTTGGTAGGATGAACACTGAAGCTTTCTTT. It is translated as CSVVGRMNTEAFF. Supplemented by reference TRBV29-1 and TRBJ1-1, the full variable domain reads SAVISQKPSRDICQRGTSLTIQCQVDSQVTMMFWYRQQPGQSLTLIATANQGSEATYESGFVIDKFPISRPNLTFSTLTVSNMSPEDSSIYLCSVVGRMNTEAFFGQGTRLTVV.

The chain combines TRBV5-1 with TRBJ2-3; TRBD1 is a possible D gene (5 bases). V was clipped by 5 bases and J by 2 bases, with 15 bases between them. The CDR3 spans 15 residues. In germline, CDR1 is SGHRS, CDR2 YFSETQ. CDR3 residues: CASRRPQGTTDTQYF. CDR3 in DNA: TGCGCCAGCAGACGACCTCAGGGAACCACAGATACGCAGTATTTT.

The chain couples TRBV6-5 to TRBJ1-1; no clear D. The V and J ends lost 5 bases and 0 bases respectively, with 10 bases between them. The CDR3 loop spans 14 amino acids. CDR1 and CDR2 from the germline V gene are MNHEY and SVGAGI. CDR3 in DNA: TGTGCCAGCAGTCTCGGACGCCTGAACACTGAAGCTTTCTTT. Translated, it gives CASSLGRLNTEAFF.

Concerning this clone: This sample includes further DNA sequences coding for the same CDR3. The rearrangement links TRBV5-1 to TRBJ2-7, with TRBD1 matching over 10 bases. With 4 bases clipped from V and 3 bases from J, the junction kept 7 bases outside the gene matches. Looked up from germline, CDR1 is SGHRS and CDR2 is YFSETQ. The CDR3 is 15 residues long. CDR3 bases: TGCGCCAGCAGCCCTTGGACAGGGGGTGGCTACGAGCAGTACTTC. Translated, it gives CASSPWTGGGYEQYF.

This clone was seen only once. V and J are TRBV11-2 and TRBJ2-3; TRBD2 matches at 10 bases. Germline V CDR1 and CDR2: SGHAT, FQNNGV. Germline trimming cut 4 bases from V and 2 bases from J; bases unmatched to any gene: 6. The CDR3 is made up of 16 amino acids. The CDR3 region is CASSSDLAGATDTQYF. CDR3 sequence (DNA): TGTGCCAGCAGCTCAGATCTAGCGGGGGCCACAGATACGCAGTATTTT. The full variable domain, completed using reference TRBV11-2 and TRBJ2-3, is EAGVAQSPRYKIIEKRQSVAFWCNPISGHATLYWYQQILGQGPKLLIQFQNNGVVDDSQLPKDRFSAERLKGVDSTLKIQPAKLEDSAVYLCASSSDLAGATDTQYFGPGTRLTVL.

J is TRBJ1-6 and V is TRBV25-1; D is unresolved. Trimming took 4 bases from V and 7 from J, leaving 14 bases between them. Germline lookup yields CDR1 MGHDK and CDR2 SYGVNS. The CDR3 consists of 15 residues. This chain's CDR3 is CASSAIKGLNSPLHF. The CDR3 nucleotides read TGTGCCAGCAGTGCCATTAAAGGGTTAAATTCACCCCTCCACTTT.

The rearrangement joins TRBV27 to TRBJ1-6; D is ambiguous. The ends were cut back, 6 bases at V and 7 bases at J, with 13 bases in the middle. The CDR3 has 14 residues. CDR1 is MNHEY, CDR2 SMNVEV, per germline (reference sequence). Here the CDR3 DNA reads TGTGCCAGCAGCCCTTTTTCTACGAATTCACCCCTCCACTTT. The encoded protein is CASSPFSTNSPLHF.

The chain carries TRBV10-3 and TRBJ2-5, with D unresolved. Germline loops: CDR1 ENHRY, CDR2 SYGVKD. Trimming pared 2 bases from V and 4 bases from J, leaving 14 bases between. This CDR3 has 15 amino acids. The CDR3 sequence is CAISEGSQKGETQYF. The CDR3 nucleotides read TGTGCCATCAGTGAGGGGTCCCAAAAGGGAGAGACCCAGTACTTC.

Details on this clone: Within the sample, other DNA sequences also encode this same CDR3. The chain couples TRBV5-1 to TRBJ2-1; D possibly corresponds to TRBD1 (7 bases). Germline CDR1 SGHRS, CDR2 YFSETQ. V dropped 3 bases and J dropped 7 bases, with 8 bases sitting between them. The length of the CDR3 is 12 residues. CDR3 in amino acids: CASSSGGNEQFF. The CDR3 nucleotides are TGCGCCAGCAGCTCAGGGGGGAATGAGCAGTTCTTC. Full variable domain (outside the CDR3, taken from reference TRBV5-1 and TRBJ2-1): KAGVTQTPRYLIKTRGQQVTLSCSPISGHRSVSWYQQTPGQGLQFLFEYFSETQRNKGNFPGRFSGRQFSNSRSEMNVSTLELGDSALYLCASSSGGNEQFFGPGTRLTVL.

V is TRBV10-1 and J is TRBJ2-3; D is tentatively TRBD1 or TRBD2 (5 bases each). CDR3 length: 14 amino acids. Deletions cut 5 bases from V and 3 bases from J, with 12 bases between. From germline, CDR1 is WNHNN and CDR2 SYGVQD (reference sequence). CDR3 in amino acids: CASSYRDLTDTQYF. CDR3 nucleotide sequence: TGCGCCAGCAGTTACCGGGACCTTACAGATACGCAGTATTTT.

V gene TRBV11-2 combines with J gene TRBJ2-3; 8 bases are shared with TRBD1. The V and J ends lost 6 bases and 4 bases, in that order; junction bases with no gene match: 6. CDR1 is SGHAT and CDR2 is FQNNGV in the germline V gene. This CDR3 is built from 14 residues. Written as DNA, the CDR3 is TGTGCCAGCAGTTTACCAGGGGGCGCAGATACGCAGTATTTT. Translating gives CASSLPGGADTQYF.

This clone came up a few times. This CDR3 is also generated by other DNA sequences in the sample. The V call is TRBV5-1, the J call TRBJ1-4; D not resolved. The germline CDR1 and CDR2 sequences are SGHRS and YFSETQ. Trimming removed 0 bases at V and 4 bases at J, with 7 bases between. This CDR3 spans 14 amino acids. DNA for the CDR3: TGCGCCAGCAGCTTGGGGCAGTTTAATGAAAAACTGTTTTTT. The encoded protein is CASSLGQFNEKLFF.

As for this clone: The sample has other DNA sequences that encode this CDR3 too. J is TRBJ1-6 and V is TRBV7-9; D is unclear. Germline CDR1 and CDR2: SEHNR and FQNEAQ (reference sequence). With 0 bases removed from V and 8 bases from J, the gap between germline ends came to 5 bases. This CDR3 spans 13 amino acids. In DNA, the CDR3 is TGTGCCAGCAGCTTAGCCGGAGATTCACCCCTCCACTTT. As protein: CASSLAGDSPLHF. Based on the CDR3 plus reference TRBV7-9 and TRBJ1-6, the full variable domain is DTGVSQNPRHKITKRGQNVTFRCDPISEHNRLYWYRQTLGQGPEFLTYFQNEAQLEKSRLLSDRFSAERPKGSFSTLEIQRTEQGDSAMYLCASSLAGDSPLHFGNGTRLTVT.

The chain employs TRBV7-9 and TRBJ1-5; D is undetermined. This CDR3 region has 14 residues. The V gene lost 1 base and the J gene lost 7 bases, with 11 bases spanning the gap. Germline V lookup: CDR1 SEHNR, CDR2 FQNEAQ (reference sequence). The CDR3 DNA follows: TGTGCCAGCAGCTTAGACACATGGAGCCAGCCCCAGCATTTT. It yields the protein CASSLDTWSQPQHF.

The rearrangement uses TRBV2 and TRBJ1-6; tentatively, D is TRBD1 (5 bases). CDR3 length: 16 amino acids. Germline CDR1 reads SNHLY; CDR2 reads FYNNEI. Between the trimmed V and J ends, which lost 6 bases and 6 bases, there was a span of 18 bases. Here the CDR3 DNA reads TGTGCCAGCAGGAGAGGGGATCGGCCTCCTAATTCACCCCTCCACTTT. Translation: CASRRGDRPPNSPLHF. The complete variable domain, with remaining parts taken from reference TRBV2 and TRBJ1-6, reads EPEVTQTPSHQVTQMGQEVILRCVPISNHLYFYWYRQILGQKVEFLVSFYNNEISEKSEIFDDQFSVERPDGSNFTLKIRSTKLEDSAMYFCASRRGDRPPNSPLHFGNGTRLTVT.

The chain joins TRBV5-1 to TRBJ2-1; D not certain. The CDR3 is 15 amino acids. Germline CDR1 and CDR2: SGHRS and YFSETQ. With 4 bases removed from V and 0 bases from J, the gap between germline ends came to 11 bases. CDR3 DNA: TGCGCCAGCAGCCTCGGATCCGACTCCTACAATGAGCAGTTCTTC. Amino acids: CASSLGSDSYNEQFF.

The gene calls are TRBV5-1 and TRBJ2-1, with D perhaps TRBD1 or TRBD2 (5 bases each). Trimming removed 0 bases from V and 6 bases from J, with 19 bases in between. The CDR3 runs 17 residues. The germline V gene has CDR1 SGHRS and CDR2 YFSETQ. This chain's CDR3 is CASSLAGGGVAPNEQFF. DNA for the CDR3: TGCGCCAGCAGCTTGGCCGGTGGGGGAGTCGCTCCCAATGAGCAGTTCTTC.

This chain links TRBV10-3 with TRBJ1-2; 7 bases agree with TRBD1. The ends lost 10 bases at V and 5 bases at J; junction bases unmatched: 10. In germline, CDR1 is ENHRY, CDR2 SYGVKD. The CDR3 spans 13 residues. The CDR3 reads CASAKGQPYGYTF. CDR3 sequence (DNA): TGTGCCAGCGCGAAGGGACAGCCTTATGGCTACACCTTC.